The clone carrying this T cell receptor beta chain was detected only a few times. Its antigen is currently unknown. The CDR3 length is 13 residues. Germline assignment: CDR1 LGHNT and CDR2 FRNRAP. V shed 1 base and J shed 5 bases, with 8 bases lying between them. The sample comes from a study of breast tumors, draining lymph nodes, adjacent tissues. Findings and limits, study-wide: The lymph node origin of tumor T cells was framed as consistent with a hypothesis, not demonstrated. Tumors had less TCR diversity than lymph nodes, more than nontumor tissue. Tumor and nontumor repertoires were significantly more similar in luminal-like than in basal-like breast cancer.

TCRdb re-analysed the multiplex PCR reads in MiXCR, keeping a single row per CDR3 protein. The sample has tens of thousands of distinct CDR3 sequences, roughly 60% seen once. The chain links TRBV12-5 to TRBJ1-1; D is ambiguous. The sequenced material came from tumor-adjacent breast tissue. This TCR came from a female donor with breast cancer. Some clones in this sample may be carry-over from other donors' samples. CDR3 region: CASGLGLLTEAFF. DNA of the CDR3: TGTGCTAGTGGTTTGGGGCTTTTGACTGAAGCTTTCTTT.